This T cell receptor beta chain comes out of a study of T cells after yellow fever vaccination (dated 2019 in TCRdb). For context, the study as a whole: The SMART-Seq v4 Ultra Low Input RNA kit was used to prepare libraries from fractions with low cell numbers. Two healthy male donors made up the cohort, one aged 18 to 29 years and the other aged 30 to 40 years. To follow T-cell clones before and after primary and booster YFV17D yellow fever vaccination, bulk TCR alpha and beta repertoires were sequenced over time. Blood was collected at multiple timepoints before and after primary and secondary immunization, and bulk PBMC replicates and cell subsets were isolated. General findings and caveats noted by the study authors: After the booster, most of the clones that had expanded following primary vaccination were detected again (about 95% of CD4 and around 90% of CD8), which suggests that memory was broadly maintained. Because the study included only a couple of donors, the extent to which the findings can be generalized is limited. Computational filtering was needed because FACS-sorted repertoires could contain abundant contaminating clonotypes from the bulk population. A small fraction of clonotypes showed up in both the CD4 and CD8 compartments, probably as a result of convergent recombination. The secondary T-cell response was found to be weaker but faster than the primary response, with a peak reached on day 5 rather than on day 15.

Interpreted using the paper, the treatment or condition label stands for: live attenuated yellow fever vaccine strain. At each blood-draw timepoint, two biological replicates of bulk PBMCs were obtained. PBMCs were isolated from peripheral blood using a standard Ficoll-Paque protocol. TriZol was used to extract RNA from bulk PBMCs, from CD4 and CD8 fractions, and from dextramer-positive and dextramer-negative fractions. Based on the germline V gene, the CDR1 and CDR2 sequences are KGHDR and SFDVKD. Trimmed from V: 3 bases; trimmed from J: 9 bases; junction bases lacking a gene match: 12. Spanning cysteine to phenylalanine, the CDR3 consists of 16 amino acids. Only CDR3 DNA is held: 48 bases, read in frame from base 1. For this clonotype: Its recognized antigen is unknown. Per-base quality was not reported, and no clone a single base away is much larger than it.

TCR cDNA was made using 5'RACE template switching, a step that added a universal primer site and unique molecular identifiers. Priming of cDNA synthesis was performed from both the TCR alpha and TCR beta constant segments. Two PCR steps were used to amplify libraries, with sample barcodes and sequencing adapters being added in the second step. Sequencing of libraries was performed on Illumina HiSeq 2500 (2x100 bp) or NovaSeq (2x150 bp). Per the authors' processing: MIGEC was used to demultiplex reads and collapse the reads into UMI consensus sequences, and MiXCR was used for V(D)J alignment. Using edgeR on replicate PBMC samples, clonotypes were called vaccine-responding if FDR was below 0.01 and the log2 fold change was above 5 up to day 15. Bulk clonotypes were assigned CD4 or CD8 identity according to which sequenced CD4 or CD8 repertoire held them at higher abundance. TCRdb reran the public reads through fastp at Q25 and MiXCR, keeping productive beta chains. When rows share a CDR3 protein, they turn into one entry using the most common DNA and genes. These V and J calls are TCRdb output, not the study's own analysis. In all, the sample holds 300,000 or so distinct CDR3 sequences, and around 6.8% of those were seen once. The ten largest clones represent about a sixth of the sample.

The sequence is built from TRBV24-1 and TRBJ2-1; 8 bases in the middle match TRBD1. This clonotype originated in a man aged 18 to 30 who received the YFV17D yellow fever vaccine. The material sequenced was PBMCs, taken around 45 days after the first yellow fever vaccination. The DNA reads TGTGCCACCAGTGATCCCATTGGACAGGGATTAAGTGAGCAGTTCTTC. Translated, this is CATSDPIGQGLSEQFF.